A selection of T cell receptor beta chains follows, all from one sample in a study of metastatic and nonmetastatic thyroid tumors. TCRdb reprocessed the PCR reads using MiXCR. The table records under 55,000 clones, approximately 17% of them present only once. Sequenced sample: blood. Receptors were obtained from a female donor with papillary thyroid cancer or a benign thyroid nodule (not recorded which). Some clones in this sample may be carry-over from other donors' samples. The conserved cysteine and the conserved F or W are not part of the CDR3 here. D genes are given only for firm matches.

V	D	J	CDR3
TRBV6-1	TRBD2	TRBJ2-7	ASSEEVWSGGYYEQY
TRBV12-3/TRBV12-4	TRBD2	TRBJ2-2	ASSTGTSGILHTGELF
TRBV11-1	-	TRBJ2-1	ASTPTAANEQF
TRBV2	-	TRBJ2-1	ASSPPGIQGYNEQF
TRBV6-1	-	TRBJ2-7	ASRQLQTASYEQY
TRBV3-1	TRBD2	TRBJ2-3	ASSLTLAGSQY
TRBV28	-	TRBJ2-7	AISPPAGGPYEQY
TRBV20-1	-	TRBJ1-2	SASPGSPGGYT
TRBV7-6	TRBD2	TRBJ2-3	ASSLSTAGVDTQY
TRBV12-3/TRBV12-4	-	TRBJ2-1	ASSWGVDNEQF
TRBV7-3	TRBD1	TRBJ2-5	ASSLVPGGLFGSQY
TRBV27	TRBD2	TRBJ2-3	ASAGTSGQFSLADTQY
TRBV19	-	TRBJ2-1	ASSIGGGLSSYNEQF
TRBV28	-	TRBJ2-6	ASRDRNSLSGANVLT
TRBV18	TRBD1	TRBJ2-7	TSSANRGLSEQY
TRBV7-9	-	TRBJ2-1	ASSPTGEYRV
TRBV12-3/TRBV12-4	-	TRBJ1-2	ASSLAGDLAGYT
TRBV4-1	TRBD1	TRBJ2-2	ASSQTDRGGTGELF
TRBV7-9	TRBD1	TRBJ1-1	ASRSGGEGTEAF
TRBV2	-	TRBJ2-4	ASSEWGSPGAKNIQY
TRBV30	-	TRBJ1-4	AWNLGRLHEKLF
TRBV27	TRBD1	TRBJ1-1	ASSSFGTGNTEAF
TRBV5-1	-	TRBJ2-5	ASSLRPPGQKSETQY
TRBV7-6	-	TRBJ2-5	ASSLGRQETQY
TRBV7-9	TRBD1	TRBJ2-7	ASSDLRTGGYEQY
TRBV4-1	TRBD2	TRBJ2-1	ASSPSGLEGNEQF
TRBV15	TRBD2	TRBJ2-7	ATSRDPSGSTSYEQY
TRBV18	-	TRBJ1-2	ASSPPPGSSNYGYT
TRBV19	-	TRBJ1-1	ASSSRGGAIFMNTEAF
TRBV6-5	-	TRBJ2-3	ASIYSGRRRDTQY
TRBV20-1	TRBD2	TRBJ2-3	SAIVASAGDLTDTQY
TRBV10-2	-	TRBJ2-7	ASSESRGSYFYEQY
TRBV6-5	-	TRBJ1-1	ASSYSAGMNTEAF